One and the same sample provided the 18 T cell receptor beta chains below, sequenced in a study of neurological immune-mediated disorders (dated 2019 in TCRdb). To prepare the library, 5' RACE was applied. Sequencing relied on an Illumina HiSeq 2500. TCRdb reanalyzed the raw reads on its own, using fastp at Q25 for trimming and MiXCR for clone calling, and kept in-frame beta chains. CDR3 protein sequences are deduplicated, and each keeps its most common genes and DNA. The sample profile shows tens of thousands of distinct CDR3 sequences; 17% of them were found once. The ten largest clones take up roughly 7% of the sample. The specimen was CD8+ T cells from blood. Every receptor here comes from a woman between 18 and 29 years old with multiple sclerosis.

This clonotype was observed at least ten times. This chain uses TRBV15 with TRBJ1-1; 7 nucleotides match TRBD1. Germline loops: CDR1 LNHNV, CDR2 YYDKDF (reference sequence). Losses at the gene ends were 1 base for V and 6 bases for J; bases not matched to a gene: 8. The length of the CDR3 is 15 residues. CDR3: CATSRVRGLRPEAFF. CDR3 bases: TGTGCCACCAGCAGAGTCAGGGGGTTACGCCCTGAAGCTTTCTTT. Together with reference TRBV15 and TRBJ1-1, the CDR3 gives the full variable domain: DAMVIQNPRYQVTQFGKPVTLSCSQTLNHNVMYWYQQKSSQAPKLLFHYYDKDFNNEADTPDNFQSRRPNTSFCFLDIRSPGLGDTAMYLCATSRVRGLRPEAFFGQGTRLTVV.

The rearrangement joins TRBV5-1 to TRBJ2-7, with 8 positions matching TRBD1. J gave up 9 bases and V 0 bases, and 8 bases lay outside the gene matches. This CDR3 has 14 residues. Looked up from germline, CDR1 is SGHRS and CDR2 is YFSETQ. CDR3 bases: TGCGCCAGCAGCTTGGGGACAGGGAATTTAGTGCAGTACTTC. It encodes CASSLGTGNLVQYF.

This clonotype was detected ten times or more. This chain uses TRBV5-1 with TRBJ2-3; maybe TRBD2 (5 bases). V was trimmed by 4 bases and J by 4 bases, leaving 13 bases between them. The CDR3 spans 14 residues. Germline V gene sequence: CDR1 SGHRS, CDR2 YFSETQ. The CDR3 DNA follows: TGCGCCAGCAGCCACGAACTAGTCGCAGATACGCAGTATTTT. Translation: CASSHELVADTQYF.

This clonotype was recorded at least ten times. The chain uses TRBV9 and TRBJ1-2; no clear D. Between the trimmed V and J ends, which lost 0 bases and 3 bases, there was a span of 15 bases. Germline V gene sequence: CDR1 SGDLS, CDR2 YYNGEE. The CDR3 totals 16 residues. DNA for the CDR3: TGTGCCAGCAGCGTAGGGGATGCCCGAAAGCACTATGGCTACACCTTC. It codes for CASSVGDARKHYGYTF.

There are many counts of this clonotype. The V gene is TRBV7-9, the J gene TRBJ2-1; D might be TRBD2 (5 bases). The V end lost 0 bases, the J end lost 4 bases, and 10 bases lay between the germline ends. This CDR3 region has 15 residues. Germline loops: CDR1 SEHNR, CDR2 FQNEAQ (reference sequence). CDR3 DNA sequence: TGTGCCAGCAGCTTAGCGGAGGCCAGATACAATGAGCAGTTCTTC. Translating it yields CASSLAEARYNEQFF.

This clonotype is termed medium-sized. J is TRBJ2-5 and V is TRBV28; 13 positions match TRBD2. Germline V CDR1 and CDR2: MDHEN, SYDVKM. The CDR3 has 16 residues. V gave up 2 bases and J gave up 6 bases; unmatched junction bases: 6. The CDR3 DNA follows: TGTGCCAGCAGTTTAACTAGCGGGAGGGCTGGGAAGACCCAGTACTTC. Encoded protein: CASSLTSGRAGKTQYF.

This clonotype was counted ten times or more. CDR3 sequence: CSANVLAGGVSYNEQFF. The CDR3 bases are TGCAGTGCTAATGTCCTAGCGGGGGGGGTCTCCTACAATGAGCAGTTCTTC. The V call is TRBV20-1, the J call TRBJ2-1, with 12 bases identical to TRBD2. The germline gives CDR1 DFQATT, CDR2 SNEGSKA (reference sequence). CDR3 size: 17 residues. J lost 0 bases, V lost 4 bases, and 7 bases had no gene match.

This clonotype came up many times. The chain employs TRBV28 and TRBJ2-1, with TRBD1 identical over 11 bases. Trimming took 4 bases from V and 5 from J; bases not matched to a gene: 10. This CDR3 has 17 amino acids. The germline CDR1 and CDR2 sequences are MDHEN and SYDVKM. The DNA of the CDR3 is TGTGCCAGCAGTTCCCCATGGACAGGGGGCTTCCACAATGAGCAGTTCTTC. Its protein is CASSSPWTGGFHNEQFF.

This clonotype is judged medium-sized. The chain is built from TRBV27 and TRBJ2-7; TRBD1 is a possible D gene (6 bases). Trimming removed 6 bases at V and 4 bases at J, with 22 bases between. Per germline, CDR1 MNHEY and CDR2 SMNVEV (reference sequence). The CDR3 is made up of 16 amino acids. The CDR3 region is CASSLVYRTDDYEQYV. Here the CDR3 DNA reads TGTGCCAGCAGCCTGGTGTATAGGACAGACGATTACGAGCAGTACGTC.

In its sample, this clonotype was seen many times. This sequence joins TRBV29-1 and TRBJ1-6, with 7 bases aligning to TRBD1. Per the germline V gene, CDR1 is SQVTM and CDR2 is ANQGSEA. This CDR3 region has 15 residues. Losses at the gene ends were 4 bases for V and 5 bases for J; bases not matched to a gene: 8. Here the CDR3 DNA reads TGCAGCGTTGCCACCAGGGGGGTCGATAATTCACCCCTCCACTTT. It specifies CSVATRGVDNSPLHF. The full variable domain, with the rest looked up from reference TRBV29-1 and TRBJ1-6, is SAVISQKPSRDICQRGTSLTIQCQVDSQVTMMFWYRQQPGQSLTLIATANQGSEATYESGFVIDKFPISRPNLTFSTLTVSNMSPEDSSIYLCSVATRGVDNSPLHFGNGTRLTVT.

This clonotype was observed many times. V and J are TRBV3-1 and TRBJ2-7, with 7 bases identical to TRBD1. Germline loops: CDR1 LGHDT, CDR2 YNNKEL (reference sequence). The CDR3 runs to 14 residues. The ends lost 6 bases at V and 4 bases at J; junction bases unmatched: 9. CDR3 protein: CASSPTGTDYEQYV. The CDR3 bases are TGTGCCAGCAGTCCGACCGGGACAGATTACGAGCAGTACGTC.

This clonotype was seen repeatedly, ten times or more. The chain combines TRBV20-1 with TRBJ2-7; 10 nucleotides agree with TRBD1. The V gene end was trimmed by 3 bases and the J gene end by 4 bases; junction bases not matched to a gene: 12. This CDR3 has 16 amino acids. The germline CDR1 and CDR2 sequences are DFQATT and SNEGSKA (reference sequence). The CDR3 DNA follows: TGCAGTGCTAGCCAGAATTCGGGACAGGGGAGTTACGAGCAGTACTTC. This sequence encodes CSASQNSGQGSYEQYF.

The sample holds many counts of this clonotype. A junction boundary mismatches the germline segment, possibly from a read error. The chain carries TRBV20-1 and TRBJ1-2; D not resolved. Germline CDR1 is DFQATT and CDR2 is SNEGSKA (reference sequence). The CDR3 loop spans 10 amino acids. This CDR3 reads CSARDRDQEF. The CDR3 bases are TGCAGTGCTAGAGATCGCGATCAGGAGTTC.

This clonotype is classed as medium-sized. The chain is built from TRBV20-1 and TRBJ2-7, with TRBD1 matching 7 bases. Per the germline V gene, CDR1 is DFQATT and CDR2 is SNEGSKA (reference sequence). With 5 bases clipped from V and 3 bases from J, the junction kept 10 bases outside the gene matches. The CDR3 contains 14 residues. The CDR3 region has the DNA TGCAGTGCTCCTACCCGGGACAGCTTCTACGAGCAGTACTTC. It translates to CSAPTRDSFYEQYF.

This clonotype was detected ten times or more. This CDR3 reads CAPNNEQFF. The CDR3 coding sequence is TGCGCTCCTAACAATGAGCAGTTCTTC. This chain joins TRBV20-1 and TRBJ2-1; no clear D. The germline CDR1 and CDR2 sequences are DFQATT and SNEGSKA (reference sequence). The CDR3 has 9 residues.

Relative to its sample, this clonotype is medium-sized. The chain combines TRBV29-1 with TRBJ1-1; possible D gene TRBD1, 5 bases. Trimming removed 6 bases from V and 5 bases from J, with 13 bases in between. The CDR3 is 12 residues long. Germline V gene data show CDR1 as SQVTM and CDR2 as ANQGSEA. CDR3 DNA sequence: TGCAGCGTCCGCCTGGGGGGAACTGAAGCTTTCTTT. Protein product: CSVRLGGTEAFF.

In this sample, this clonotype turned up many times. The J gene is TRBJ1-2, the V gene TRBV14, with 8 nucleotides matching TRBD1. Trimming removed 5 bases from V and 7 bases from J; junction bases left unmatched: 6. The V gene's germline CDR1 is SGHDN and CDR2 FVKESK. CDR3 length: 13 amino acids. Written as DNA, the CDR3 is TGTGCCAGCAGCTTCGGGACAGGCGGTGGCTACACCTTC. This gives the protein CASSFGTGGGYTF. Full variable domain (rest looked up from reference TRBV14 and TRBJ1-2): EAGVTQFPSHSVIEKGQTVTLRCDPISGHDNLYWYRRVMGKEIKFLLHFVKESKQDESGMPNNRFLAERTGGTYSTLKVQPAELEDSGVYFCASSFGTGGGYTFGSGTRLTVV.

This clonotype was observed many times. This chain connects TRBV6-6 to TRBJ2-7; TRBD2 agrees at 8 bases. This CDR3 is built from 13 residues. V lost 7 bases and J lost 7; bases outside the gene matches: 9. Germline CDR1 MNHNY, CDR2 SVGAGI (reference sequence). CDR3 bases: TGTGCCAGCATGCCCGGGGGGGGCATGGAGCAGTACGTC. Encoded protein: CASMPGGGMEQYV.